The clone carrying this T cell receptor (beta chain) has only a few counts. Its antigen is undetermined. The sample comes from a study of cytomegalovirus exposure and HLA in healthy donors. General study findings and limits: The finding came from a later analysis; first-cohort TCR clusters tended to co-occur in the approximately 120 validation repertoires.

Profiled with immunoSEQ multiplex PCR; TCRdb holds only in-frame clones, not every one. Of approximately 300,000 clones in the sample, 75% to 90% were seen once. Germline V lookup: CDR1 SGHNT, CDR2 YYREEE (reference sequence). The CDR3 covers 11 residues. Trimming stripped 4 bases from V and 7 bases from J, with 6 bases between. The chain joins TRBV5-4 to TRBJ2-1, with unresolved D. This receptor was obtained from a woman aged 18-30 years in good health and CMV-seronegative. The sample taken for sequencing was PBMCs. CDR3 DNA: TGTGCCAGCAGCATCACTAATGAGCAGTTCTTC. Its protein is CASSITNEQFF.